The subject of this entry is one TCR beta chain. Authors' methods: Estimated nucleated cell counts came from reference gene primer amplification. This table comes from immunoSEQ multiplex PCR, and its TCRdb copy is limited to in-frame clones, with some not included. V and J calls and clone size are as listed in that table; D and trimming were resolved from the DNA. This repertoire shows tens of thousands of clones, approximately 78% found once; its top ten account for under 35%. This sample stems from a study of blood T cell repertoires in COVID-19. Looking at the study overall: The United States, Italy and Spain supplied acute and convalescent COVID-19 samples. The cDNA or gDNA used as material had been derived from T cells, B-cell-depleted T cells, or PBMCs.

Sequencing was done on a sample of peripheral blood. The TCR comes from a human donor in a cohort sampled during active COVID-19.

The CDR3 sequence is CASSSRDRGEQYF. DNA of the CDR3: TGTGCCAGCAGTTCCCGGGACAGGGGAGAGCAGTACTTC. The genes are TRBV6-6 and TRBJ2-7, with 10 positions matching TRBD1. Germline values: CDR1 MNHNY, CDR2 SVGAGI (reference sequence). V lost 4 bases to trimming and J lost 7 bases; unmatched junction nucleotides: 4. The CDR3 has 13 residues.